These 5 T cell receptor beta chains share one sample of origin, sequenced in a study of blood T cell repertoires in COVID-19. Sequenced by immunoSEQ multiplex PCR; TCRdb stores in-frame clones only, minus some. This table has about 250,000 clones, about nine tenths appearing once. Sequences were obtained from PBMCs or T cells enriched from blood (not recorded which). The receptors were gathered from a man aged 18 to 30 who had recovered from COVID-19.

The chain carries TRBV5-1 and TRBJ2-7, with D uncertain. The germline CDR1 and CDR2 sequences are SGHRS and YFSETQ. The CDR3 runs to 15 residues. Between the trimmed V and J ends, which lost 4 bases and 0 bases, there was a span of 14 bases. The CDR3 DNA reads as TGCGCCAGCAGCCCCCTGGCGGTGAGCTCCTACGAGCAGTACTTC. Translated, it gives CASSPLAVSSYEQYF.

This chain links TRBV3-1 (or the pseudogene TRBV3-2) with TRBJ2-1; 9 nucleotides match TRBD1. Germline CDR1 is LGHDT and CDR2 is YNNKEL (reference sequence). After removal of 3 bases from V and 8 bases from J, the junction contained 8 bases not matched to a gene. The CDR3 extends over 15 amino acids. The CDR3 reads CASSHTGTGTHEQFF. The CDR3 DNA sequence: TGTGCCAGCAGCCACACCGGGACAGGGACCCATGAGCAGTTCTTC.

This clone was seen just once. CDR3 sequence (DNA): TGTGCCAGCAGCTTAGACCTGGCAGTCAGCAATCAGCCCCAGCATTTT. This codes for CASSLDLAVSNQPQHF. J is TRBJ1-5 and V is TRBV7-8, with D hard to call. This CDR3 region has 16 residues. Trimming cost V 1 base and J 1 base, with 11 bases left between them. Germline CDR1 reads SGHVS; CDR2 reads FQNEAQ.

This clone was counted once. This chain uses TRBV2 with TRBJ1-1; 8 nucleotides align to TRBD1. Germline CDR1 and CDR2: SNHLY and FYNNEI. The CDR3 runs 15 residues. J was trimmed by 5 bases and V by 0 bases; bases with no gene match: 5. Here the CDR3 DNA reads TGTGCCAGCAGTGAAGCGGGCAGGGGGCGAACTGAAGCTTTCTTT. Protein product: CASSEAGRGRTEAFF.

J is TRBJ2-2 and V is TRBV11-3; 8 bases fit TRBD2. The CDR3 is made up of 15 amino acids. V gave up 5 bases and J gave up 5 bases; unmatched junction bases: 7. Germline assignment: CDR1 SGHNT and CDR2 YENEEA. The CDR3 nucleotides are TGTGCCAGCAGCCCCGGGGGGGTGGGGACCGGGGAGCTGTTTTTT. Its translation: CASSPGGVGTGELFF.